The 17 T cell receptor beta chains in this list originate from one sample, sequenced in a study of yellow fever vaccine responses in identical twins. MiXCR was run by TCRdb on the RT-PCR reads, yielding one entry per CDR3 protein. The sample records 9,500 to 13,000 distinct CDR3 sequences, around 78% being singletons. This sample comprised T cells from blood (PBMCs), unsorted or a sorted subset (not recorded which), obtained before or after yellow fever vaccination (not recorded which). The origin of the receptors is a woman between 18 and 30 years old who received the yellow fever vaccine.

The rearrangement joins TRBV24-1 to TRBJ1-4; D call uncertain. The CDR3 extends over 13 amino acids. Trimming took off 4 bases at V and 7 bases at J, with 9 bases between the two ends. The germline V gene has CDR1 KGHDR and CDR2 SFDVKD. CDR3 nucleotides: TGTGCCACCAGTGAAGGAGTATTTGAAAAACTGTTTTTT. Protein: CATSEGVFEKLFF.

The chain carries TRBV19 and TRBJ1-1; no definite D call. The V end was cut by 1 base, the J end by 1 base, with 4 bases between. Germline V gives CDR1 LNHDA, CDR2 SQIVND (reference sequence). This CDR3 contains 13 residues. CDR3 nucleotide sequence: TGTGCCAGTAGTATAGGTGAGAACACTGAAGCTTTCTTT. It translates to CASSIGENTEAFF.

V and J are TRBV11-1 and TRBJ2-7; D gene ambiguous. V was pared by 5 bases and J by 0 bases, with 14 bases between. Germline CDR1 is SGHAT and CDR2 is FQDESV (reference sequence). This CDR3 spans 15 amino acids. CDR3 nucleotide sequence: TGTGCCAGCAGCCACTCGACAAAAAGCTCCTACGAGCAGTACGTC. It translates to CASSHSTKSSYEQYV.

V usage is TRBV19 and J usage is TRBJ2-1; D call uncertain. The CDR3 totals 14 residues. V was trimmed by 4 bases and J by 9 bases, leaving 16 bases between them. Germline V gene lookup returns CDR1 LNHDA and CDR2 SQIVND (reference sequence). The DNA of the CDR3 is TGTGCCAGTAGTACCAGCTCTACTGCTGGTGAGCAGTTCTTC. Protein sequence: CASSTSSTAGEQFF.

This chain connects TRBV10-3 to TRBJ2-7, with 8 bases identical to TRBD2. V shed 6 bases and J 5 bases; nucleotides not matched to a gene: 3. From germline, CDR1 is ENHRY and CDR2 SYGVKD. The CDR3 spans 12 residues. The CDR3 DNA sequence: TGTGCCATCAGCAAGGGACTAGACGAGCAGTACTTC. Residues: CAISKGLDEQYF.

This chain connects TRBV10-1 to TRBJ2-1, with 9 bases lining up with TRBD2. The CDR3 contains 14 residues. Germline values: CDR1 WNHNN, CDR2 SYGVQD (reference sequence). The V and J ends lost 4 bases and 10 bases, in that order; junction bases with no gene match: 8. This chain's CDR3 is CASSAGSGRREQFF. The DNA of the CDR3 is TGCGCCAGCAGTGCGGGTAGCGGGAGACGAGAGCAGTTCTTC.

V is TRBV20-1 and J is TRBJ2-7; 16 bases line up with TRBD2. Germline V gene lookup returns CDR1 DFQATT and CDR2 SNEGSKA (reference sequence). The CDR3 totals 15 residues. CDR3 region: CIQGTSGRGSYEQYF. The CDR3 DNA sequence: TGCATCCAGGGGACTAGCGGGAGGGGCTCCTACGAGCAGTACTTC.

The rearrangement uses TRBV7-6 and TRBJ2-5, with D uncertain. CDR3 length: 12 amino acids. Germline V lookup: CDR1 SGHVS, CDR2 FNYEAQ. Trimming shortened V by 5 bases and J by 11 bases, and 15 bases separated the two germline ends. DNA for the CDR3: TGTGCCAGCAGCCCCCCGGGCCTTTTGCAGTACTTC. Encoded protein: CASSPPGLLQYF.

The chain recombines TRBV2 with TRBJ2-1; 7 bases agree with TRBD2. Losses at the gene ends were 6 bases for V and 3 bases for J; bases not matched to a gene: 8. The CDR3 loop spans 15 amino acids. CDR1 is SNHLY, CDR2 FYNNEI, per germline. The CDR3 sequence is CASSQTSSIYNEQFF. CDR3 nucleotides: TGTGCCAGCAGCCAGACTAGCAGCATCTACAATGAGCAGTTCTTC.

V usage is TRBV2 and J usage is TRBJ2-2, with D maybe TRBD2 (7 bases). The CDR3 is 15 amino acids. V lost 8 bases to trimming and J lost 6 bases, with 19 bases between them. Germline V CDR1 and CDR2: SNHLY, FYNNEI. DNA of the CDR3: TGTGCCAGCGGCTCCCTCGGGGGGCACGCCGGGGAGCTGTTTTTT. Its translation is CASGSLGGHAGELFF.

This clonotype was counted a few times. The CDR3 spells CATSSPLGGDTGELFF. Written as DNA, the CDR3 is TGTGCCACCAGCAGCCCCCTCGGTGGGGACACCGGGGAGCTGTTTTTT. V is TRBV15 and J is TRBJ2-2; no clear D. CDR3 length: 16 amino acids. Germline CDR1 and CDR2: LNHNV and YYDKDF (reference sequence). With 3 bases removed from V and 3 bases from J, the gap between germline ends came to 14 bases. Full variable domain (missing parts from reference TRBV15 and TRBJ2-2): DAMVIQNPRYQVTQFGKPVTLSCSQTLNHNVMYWYQQKSSQAPKLLFHYYDKDFNNEADTPDNFQSRRPNTSFCFLDIRSPGLGDTAMYLCATSSPLGGDTGELFFGEGSRLTVL.

The chain combines TRBV24-1 with TRBJ2-3; D perhaps matches TRBD2 (6 bases). This CDR3 has 12 residues. The V end lost 9 bases, the J end lost 6 bases, and 12 bases lay between the germline ends. CDR1 is KGHDR and CDR2 is SFDVKD in the germline V gene. The CDR3: CATAPGGDTQYF. The CDR3 DNA follows: TGTGCCACCGCTCCTGGGGGGGATACGCAGTATTTT.

The chain couples TRBV23-1 to TRBJ2-5; TRBD1 aligns across 10 bases. TRBV23-1 is designated an ORF whose function remains uncertain. The CDR3 loop spans 18 amino acids. V was pared by 4 bases and J by 5 bases, with 16 bases of the junction left unmatched. The CDR3 DNA sequence: TGCGCCAGCAGTCGTTGGGACAGGGGCCGCCGGCGACGGGAGACCCAGTACTTC. Its translation is CASSRWDRGRRRRETQYF.

This clonotype was observed a few times. The rearrangement uses TRBV11-1 and TRBJ1-1; a possible D gene is TRBD1 (5 bases). Germline-derived CDR1 and CDR2 are SGHAT and FQDESV (reference sequence). V gave up 0 bases and J gave up 8 bases, with 16 bases separating them. CDR3 length: 15 amino acids. The CDR3 nucleotides are TGTGCCAGCAGCTTAGCCGCCACTGAGCAGGGAGAAGCTTTCTTT. Its translation: CASSLAATEQGEAFF.

This rearrangement joins TRBV10-3 to TRBJ1-2; D possibly corresponds to TRBD1 (5 bases). The CDR3 consists of 14 residues. Germline-derived CDR1 and CDR2 are ENHRY and SYGVKD. V shed 0 bases and J shed 4 bases, with 9 bases lying between them. CDR3 DNA: TGTGCCATCAGTGAGTCTGGAGGGACCTATGGCTACACCTTC. Residues: CAISESGGTYGYTF.

This rearrangement joins TRBV29-1 to TRBJ2-6; D is possibly TRBD2 (5 bases). The germline gives CDR1 SQVTM, CDR2 ANQGSEA. The CDR3 has 13 residues. With 5 bases removed from V and 0 bases from J, the gap between germline ends came to 5 bases. CDR3 DNA sequence: TGCAGCGTTCGGGGCTCTGGGGCCAACGTCCTGACTTTC. Its translation: CSVRGSGANVLTF.

The rearrangement joins TRBV2 to TRBJ2-3; a weak D match, TRBD1 (5 bases). This CDR3 region has 14 residues. The germline gives CDR1 SNHLY, CDR2 FYNNEI. Trimming shortened V by 5 bases and J by 2 bases, and 11 bases separated the two germline ends. Here the CDR3 reads CASSSDSYTDTQYF. CDR3 DNA sequence: TGTGCCAGCAGTTCCGACAGCTACACAGATACGCAGTATTTT.